Listed below are T cell receptor beta chains from one sample, sequenced in a study of regulatory dendritic cells for organ transplantation. Produced via immunoSEQ multiplex PCR; TCRdb's table is partial and in-frame only. The sample carries fewer than 13,000 clones, roughly two thirds recorded once. Sequencing was done on a sample of memory CD8+ T cells from blood. The receptors shown here come from a human donor in good health. The CDR3 runs from the conserved cysteine through the conserved F or W. The D gene is left open where the match is weak. Clone size, where shown, is once, few, many, or a class for clones that have expanded.

length: 14; V: TRBV7-9; D: NA; J: TRBJ1-1; size: NA; CDR3: CASSLKAENTEAFF; DNA: TGTGCCAGCAGCTTAAAAGCGGAGAACACTGAAGCTTTCTTT
length: 13; V: TRBV30; D: NA; J: TRBJ1-6; size: NA; CDR3: CAWDTSYNSPLHF; DNA: TGTGCCTGGGACACGAGCTATAATTCACCCCTCCACTTT
length: 17; V: TRBV5-4; D: TRBD2; J: TRBJ2-3; size: NA; CDR3: CASSLASGGHGTDTQYF; DNA: TGTGCCAGCAGCTTGGCTAGCGGGGGGCACGGCACAGATACGCAGTATTTT
length: 14; V: TRBV11-3; D: TRBD2; J: TRBJ2-3; size: NA; CDR3: CASSLLTSPDTQYF; DNA: TGTGCCAGCAGCTTGCTGACTAGCCCAGATACGCAGTATTTT
length: 11; V: TRBV29-1; D: NA; J: TRBJ2-1; size: NA; CDR3: CSVRLDNEQFF; DNA: TGCAGCGTAAGGCTAGACAATGAGCAGTTCTTC
length: 15; V: TRBV7-9; D: NA; J: TRBJ1-1; size: once; CDR3: CASSLGLGENTEAFF; DNA: TGTGCCAGCAGCTTAGGACTGGGGGAAAACACTGAAGCTTTCTTT
length: 17; V: TRBV27; D: TRBD2; J: TRBJ2-7; size: NA; CDR3: CASSLNFGASGHYEQYF; DNA: TGTGCCAGCAGTTTAAATTTCGGGGCTAGCGGGCACTACGAGCAGTACTTC
length: 14; V: TRBV2; D: TRBD1; J: TRBJ2-1; size: NA; CDR3: CASSLLTGADEQFF; DNA: TGTGCCAGCAGTCTACTGACAGGGGCCGATGAGCAGTTCTTC
length: 11; V: TRBV30; D: NA; J: TRBJ2-7; size: NA; CDR3: CAWSHGSEQYF; DNA: TGTGCCTGGAGCCATGGGAGCGAGCAGTACTTC
length: 18; V: TRBV4-2; D: NA; J: TRBJ2-1; size: NA; CDR3: CASSLRPQDSEAYNEQFF; DNA: TGTGCCAGCAGCCTGCGACCCCAGGACAGTGAGGCCTACAATGAGCAGTTCTTC